Following are 5 T cell receptor beta chains from one sample sequenced in a study of T cells after yellow fever vaccination. TCRdb recomputed calls from the 5' RACE reads with MiXCR, one row per CDR3 protein. The data contain some 240,000 distinct CDR3 sequences, about 3% of them seen just once; the ten biggest clones take up around 3%. The sample here was CD4+ T cells sorted from PBMCs, taken 10 days after the yellow fever booster vaccination. These receptors were collected from a man younger than 30 who received the YFV17D yellow fever vaccine.

This clonotype has at least ten counts. This chain joins TRBV29-1 and TRBJ2-1; TRBD1 is a possible D gene (6 bases). The V end was cut by 2 bases, the J end by 8 bases, with 10 bases between. The CDR3 runs to 12 residues. The germline V gene has CDR1 SQVTM and CDR2 ANQGSEA. CDR3 nucleotide sequence: TGCAGCGTTGAACAGGGGTTGGATGAGCAGTTCTTC. Protein sequence: CSVEQGLDEQFF.

This clonotype was recorded many times. The chain joins TRBV7-9 to TRBJ2-2; D uncertain. Trimming removed 6 bases at V and 0 bases at J, with 5 bases between. The CDR3 sequence is 13 residues long. Per germline, CDR1 SEHNR and CDR2 FQNEAQ (reference sequence). The CDR3: CASSQANTGELFF. In DNA form, the CDR3 reads TGTGCCAGCAGTCAGGCGAACACCGGGGAGCTGTTTTTT.

There are many counts of this clonotype. J is TRBJ2-7 and V is TRBV5-5; possible D gene TRBD2, 5 bases. The CDR3 length is 15 residues. The V and J ends lost 1 base and 0 bases respectively, with 11 bases between them. From germline, CDR1 is SGHKS and CDR2 YYEKEE (reference sequence). The CDR3 spells CASSLLGESSYEQYF. Written as DNA, the CDR3 is TGTGCCAGCAGCTTGCTCGGGGAGAGCTCCTACGAGCAGTACTTC.

The table lists this clonotype with many counts. The V gene is TRBV12-3 or TRBV12-4, the J gene TRBJ1-1; D is uncertain. V was clipped by 1 base and J by 3 bases, with 12 bases between them. The CDR3 is made up of 15 amino acids. Written as DNA, the CDR3 is TGTGCCAGCAGTTTAGAAGTGGGGATGTACACTGAAGCTTTCTTT. Translation gives CASSLEVGMYTEAFF.

The sample holds many counts of this clonotype. The CDR3 sequence: CASSSSGGVNEQFF. CDR3 DNA: TGTGCCAGCAGCTCTAGCGGGGGGGTAAATGAGCAGTTCTTC. The V call is TRBV7-3, the J call TRBJ2-1; 12 bases line up with TRBD2. V lost 4 bases to trimming and J lost 7 bases; unmatched junction nucleotides: 2. CDR3 length: 14 amino acids. From germline, CDR1 is SGHTA and CDR2 FQGTGA.